This T cell receptor (beta chain) was recorded in a study of T cell repertoires in cytomegalovirus infection. About the research overall: CMV infection plus the matching HLA type was flagged by public TCR beta signatures. Overall study results and limits: Ex vivo responses were dominated by HLA-C-restricted CMV-specific TCR beta clonotypes.

TCRdb reprocessed the reads with MiXCR, giving one entry per CDR3 protein. The sample lists 640,000 or so distinct CDR3 sequences, roughly 33% occurring once. CDR3 length equals 13 residues. The germline V gene has CDR1 SGHTA and CDR2 FQGNSA. The V gene lost 1 base and the J gene lost 3 bases, with 7 bases spanning the gap. This clonotype was recorded at least ten times. Antigen unknown. This chain uses TRBV7-2 with TRBJ2-7; a possible D gene is TRBD1 (5 bases). Sequenced material: cultured PBMCs, taken from culture after CMV antigen stimulation. The clonotype was recovered from a human donor in good health (CMV status not recorded). Some clones in this sample may be carry-over from other donors' samples. This CDR3 is CASSLDRHYEQYF. CDR3 coding DNA: TGTGCCAGCAGCTTAGACAGGCACTACGAGCAGTACTTC.